These 13 T cell receptor beta chains were sequenced from one sample in a study of T cell responses to AZD1222 COVID-19 vaccine. Libraries were prepared by immunoSEQ multiplex PCR; TCRdb keeps only in-frame clonotypes and omits some of them. The data show 150,000 to 200,000 clones, roughly 94% seen once. Material: peripheral blood, obtained on day 0 of AZD1222 vaccination. Receptors were obtained from an adult in good health.

J is TRBJ1-1 and V is TRBV11-2; tentative D call: TRBD1 (5 bases). CDR1 SGHAT and CDR2 FQNNGV come from the germline V gene. Deletions cut 3 bases from V and 1 base from J, with 9 bases between. This CDR3 comprises 14 residues. CDR3 region: CASSLGGGNTEAFF. The CDR3 coding sequence is TGTGCCAGCAGCTTGGGTGGGGGGAACACTGAAGCTTTCTTT.

The V gene is TRBV5-4, the J gene TRBJ1-4, with D perhaps matching TRBD1 (5 bases). Per germline, CDR1 SGHNT and CDR2 YYREEE (reference sequence). CDR3 length equals 16 residues. V was trimmed by 0 bases and J by 8 bases, leaving 17 bases between them. This chain's CDR3 is CASSLAGGGREEKLFF. For the CDR3, the DNA is TGTGCCAGCAGCTTGGCCGGCGGGGGAAGGGAGGAAAAACTGTTTTTT.

V usage is TRBV5-1 and J usage is TRBJ2-1; D might be TRBD2 (5 bases). Trimming removed 6 bases at V and 6 bases at J, with 10 bases between. The V gene's germline CDR1 is SGHRS and CDR2 YFSETQ. This CDR3 has 12 amino acids. Here the CDR3 reads CASNEGFNEQFF. The DNA for the CDR3 is TGCGCCAGCAACGAGGGATTCAATGAGCAGTTCTTC.

This chain joins TRBV27 and TRBJ2-6; 12 bases match TRBD2. CDR1 is MNHEY, CDR2 SMNVEV, per germline (reference sequence). V gave up 5 bases and J gave up 1 base; unmatched junction bases: 6. The length of the CDR3 is 18 residues. The DNA of the CDR3 is TGTGCCAGCAGTGTAAGGACTAGCGGGATTTCTGGGGCCAACGTCCTGACTTTC. Amino acid sequence: CASSVRTSGISGANVLTF.

The rearrangement uses TRBV11-2 and TRBJ2-2; the D is unclear. This CDR3 has 13 residues. Germline-derived CDR1 and CDR2 are SGHAT and FQNNGV. The V end lost 8 bases, the J end lost 0 bases, and 7 bases lay between the germline ends. The CDR3 region has the DNA TGTGCCAGCTTTCAGGCGAACACCGGGGAGCTGTTTTTT. Its protein product is CASFQANTGELFF.

The gene calls are TRBV14 and TRBJ1-1; TRBD1 is a possible D gene (5 bases). This CDR3 has 14 amino acids. V lost 0 bases, J lost 8 bases, and 13 bases lay in between. The V gene's germline CDR1 is SGHDN and CDR2 FVKESK. The CDR3 loop reads CASSQDRGRHEAFF. The CDR3 bases are TGTGCCAGCAGCCAAGATCGGGGCAGGCACGAAGCTTTCTTT. Full variable domain (missing parts from reference TRBV14 and TRBJ1-1): EAGVTQFPSHSVIEKGQTVTLRCDPISGHDNLYWYRRVMGKEIKFLLHFVKESKQDESGMPNNRFLAERTGGTYSTLKVQPAELEDSGVYFCASSQDRGRHEAFFGQGTRLTVV.

V usage is TRBV25-1 and J usage is TRBJ2-5; D call uncertain. The CDR3 extends over 14 amino acids. Germline V gene lookup returns CDR1 MGHDK and CDR2 SYGVNS. V was pared by 5 bases and J by 1 base, with 11 bases between. This CDR3 is CASSTGGFQETQYF. In DNA form, the CDR3 reads TGTGCCAGCAGTACGGGTGGCTTCCAAGAGACCCAGTACTTC.

The CDR3 DNA sequence: TGTGCCAGCAGGCCGGGACGGAGAAACACCATATATTTT. It translates to CASRPGRRNTIYF. The chain employs TRBV2 and TRBJ1-3, with D possibly matching TRBD1 (5 bases). The germline V gene encodes CDR1 SNHLY and CDR2 FYNNEI. Trimming cost V 6 bases and J 5 bases, with 11 bases left between them. The CDR3 has 13 amino acids.

The chain links TRBV2 to TRBJ1-2; D may be TRBD1 (6 bases). The V and J ends lost 4 bases and 3 bases respectively, with 15 bases between them. The CDR3 spans 15 residues. Germline V lookup: CDR1 SNHLY, CDR2 FYNNEI. Here the CDR3 DNA reads TGTGCCAGCAGTGCCCAGAGGACAGACCACTATGGCTACACCTTC. This sequence encodes CASSAQRTDHYGYTF.

The gene calls are TRBV21-1 and TRBJ2-6; the table's D call, TRBD2, was not checked against the DNA. TRBV21-1 constitutes a pseudogene. This CDR3 has 17 residues. The CDR3 protein is CASSKVEGALGANVLTF. The CDR3 DNA reads TGTGCCAGCAGCAAAGTGGAGGGCGCGTTGGGGGCCAACGTCCTGACTTTC.

The chain employs TRBV5-1 and TRBJ2-1; weak D call: TRBD1 (6 bases). Looked up from germline, CDR1 is SGHRS and CDR2 is YFSETQ. The V and J ends lost 2 bases and 4 bases respectively, with 7 bases between them. The CDR3 totals 13 residues. CDR3 sequence (DNA): TGCGCCAGCAGCTTCGGACAGTACAATGAGCAGTTCTTC. It codes for CASSFGQYNEQFF.

J is TRBJ1-6 and V is TRBV7-8, with 8 bases aligning to TRBD1. The CDR3 is 16 residues long. The trim removed 0 bases at V and 10 bases at J, leaving 8 bases unmatched. CDR1 SGHVS and CDR2 FQNEAQ come from the germline V gene. The CDR3 reads CASSLASRQGSSPLHF. The CDR3 DNA reads TGTGCCAGCAGCTTAGCCTCCCGACAGGGGAGCTCACCCCTCCACTTT.

This clone occurred once. The chain is built from TRBV28 and TRBJ1-1; D gene ambiguous. Trimming pared 2 bases from V and 10 bases from J, leaving 14 bases between. This CDR3 has 13 residues. Germline CDR1 reads MDHEN; CDR2 reads SYDVKM. This CDR3 is CASSLVTKHRAFF. CDR3 DNA sequence: TGTGCCAGCAGTTTAGTTACAAAACACAGAGCTTTCTTT.